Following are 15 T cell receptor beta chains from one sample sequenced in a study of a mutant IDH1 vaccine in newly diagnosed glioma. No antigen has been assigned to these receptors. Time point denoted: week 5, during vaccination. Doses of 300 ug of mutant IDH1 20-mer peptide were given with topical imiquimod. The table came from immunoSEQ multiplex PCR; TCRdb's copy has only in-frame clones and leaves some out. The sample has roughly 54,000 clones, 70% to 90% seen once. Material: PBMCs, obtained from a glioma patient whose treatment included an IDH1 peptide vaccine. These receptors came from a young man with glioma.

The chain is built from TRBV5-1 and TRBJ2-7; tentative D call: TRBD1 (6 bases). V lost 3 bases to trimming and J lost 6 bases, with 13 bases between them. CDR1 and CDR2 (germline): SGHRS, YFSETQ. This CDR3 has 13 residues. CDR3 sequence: CASSSTGKREQYF. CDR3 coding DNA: TGCGCCAGCAGCTCCACAGGGAAACGCGAGCAGTACTTC.

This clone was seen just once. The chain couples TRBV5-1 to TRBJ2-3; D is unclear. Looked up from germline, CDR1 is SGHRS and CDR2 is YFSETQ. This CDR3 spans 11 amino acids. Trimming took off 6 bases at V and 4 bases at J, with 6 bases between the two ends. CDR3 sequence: CASTEADTQYF. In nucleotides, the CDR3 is TGCGCCAGCACAGAAGCAGATACGCAGTATTTT.

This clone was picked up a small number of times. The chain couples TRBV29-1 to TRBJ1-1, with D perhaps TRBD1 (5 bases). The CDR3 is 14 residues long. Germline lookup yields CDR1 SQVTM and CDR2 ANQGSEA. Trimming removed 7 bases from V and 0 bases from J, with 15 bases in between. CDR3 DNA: TGCAGCGGGAACCCCCCGGGGGTGAACACTGAAGCTTTCTTT. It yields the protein CSGNPPGVNTEAFF. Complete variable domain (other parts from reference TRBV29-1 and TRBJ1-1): SAVISQKPSRDICQRGTSLTIQCQVDSQVTMMFWYRQQPGQSLTLIATANQGSEATYESGFVIDKFPISRPNLTFSTLTVSNMSPEDSSIYLCSGNPPGVNTEAFFGQGTRLTVV.

Here the CDR3 DNA reads TGTGCCAGCAGTCCCGACACGAACTATGGCTACACCTTC. This encodes CASSPDTNYGYTF. The gene calls are TRBV27 and TRBJ1-2; D not resolved. The CDR3 is 13 residues long. V gave up 5 bases and J gave up 2 bases, with 9 bases separating them. CDR1 MNHEY and CDR2 SMNVEV come from the germline V gene (reference sequence).

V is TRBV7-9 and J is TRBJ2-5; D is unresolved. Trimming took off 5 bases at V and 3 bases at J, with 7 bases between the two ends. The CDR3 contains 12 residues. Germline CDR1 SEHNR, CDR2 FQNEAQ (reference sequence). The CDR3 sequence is CASSHTEETQYF. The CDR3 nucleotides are TGTGCCAGCAGCCACACCGAAGAGACCCAGTACTTC.

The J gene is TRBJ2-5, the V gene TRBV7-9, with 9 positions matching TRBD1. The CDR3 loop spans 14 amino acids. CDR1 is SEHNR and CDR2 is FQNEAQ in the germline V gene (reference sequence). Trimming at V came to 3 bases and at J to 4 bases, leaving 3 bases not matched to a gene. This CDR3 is CASSFPTGGETQYF. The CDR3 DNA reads TGTGCCAGCAGCTTCCCGACAGGGGGAGAGACCCAGTACTTC.

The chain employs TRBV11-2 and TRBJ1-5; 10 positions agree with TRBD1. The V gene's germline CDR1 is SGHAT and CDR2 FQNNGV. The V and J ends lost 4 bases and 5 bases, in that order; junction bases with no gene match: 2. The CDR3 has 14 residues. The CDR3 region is CASSSDRGDQPQHF. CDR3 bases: TGTGCCAGCAGCTCGGACAGGGGGGATCAGCCCCAGCATTTT.

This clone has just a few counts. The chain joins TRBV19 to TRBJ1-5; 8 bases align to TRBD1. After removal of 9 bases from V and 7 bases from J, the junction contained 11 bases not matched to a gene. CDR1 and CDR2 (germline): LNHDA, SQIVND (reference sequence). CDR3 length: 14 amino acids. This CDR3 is CASKRTGSGQPQHF. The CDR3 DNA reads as TGTGCCAGCAAGAGGACAGGGTCGGGACAGCCCCAGCATTTT.

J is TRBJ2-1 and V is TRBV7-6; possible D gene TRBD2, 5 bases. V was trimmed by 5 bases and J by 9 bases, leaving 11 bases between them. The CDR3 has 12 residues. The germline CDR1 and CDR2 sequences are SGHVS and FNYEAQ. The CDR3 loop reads CASSLPRAEQFF. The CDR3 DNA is TGTGCCAGCAGCCTCCCGCGGGCTGAGCAGTTCTTC.

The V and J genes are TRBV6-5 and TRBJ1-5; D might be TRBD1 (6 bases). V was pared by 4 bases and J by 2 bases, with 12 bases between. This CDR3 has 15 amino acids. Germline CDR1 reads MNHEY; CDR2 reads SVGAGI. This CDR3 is CASSLDSSGNQPQHF. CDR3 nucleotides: TGTGCCAGCAGTTTGGACAGCTCGGGCAATCAGCCCCAGCATTTT.

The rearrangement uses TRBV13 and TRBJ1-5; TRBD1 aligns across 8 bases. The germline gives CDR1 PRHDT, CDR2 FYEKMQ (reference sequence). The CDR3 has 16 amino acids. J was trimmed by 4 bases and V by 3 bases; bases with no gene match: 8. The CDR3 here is CASSFARGTGNQPQHF. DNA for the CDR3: TGTGCCAGCAGCTTCGCCAGGGGGACAGGTAATCAGCCCCAGCATTTT.

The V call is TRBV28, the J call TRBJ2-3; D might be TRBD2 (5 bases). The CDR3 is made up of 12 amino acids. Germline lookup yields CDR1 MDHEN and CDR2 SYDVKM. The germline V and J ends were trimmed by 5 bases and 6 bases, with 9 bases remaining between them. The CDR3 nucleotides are TGTGCCAGCAGTCCCCAGCGGGATACGCAGTATTTT. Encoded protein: CASSPQRDTQYF.

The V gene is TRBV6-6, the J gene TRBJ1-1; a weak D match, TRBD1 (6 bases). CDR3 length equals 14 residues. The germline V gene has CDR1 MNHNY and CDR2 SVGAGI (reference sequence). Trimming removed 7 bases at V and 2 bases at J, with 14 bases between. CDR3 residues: CASISTGFNTEAFF. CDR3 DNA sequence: TGTGCCAGCATTTCAACAGGGTTTAACACTGAAGCTTTCTTT.

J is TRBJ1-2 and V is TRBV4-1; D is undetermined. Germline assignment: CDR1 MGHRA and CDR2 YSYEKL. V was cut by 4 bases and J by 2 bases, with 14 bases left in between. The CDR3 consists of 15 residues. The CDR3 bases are TGCGCCAGCAGCCCTACAATAAGATCGAACTATGGCTACACCTTC. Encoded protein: CASSPTIRSNYGYTF.

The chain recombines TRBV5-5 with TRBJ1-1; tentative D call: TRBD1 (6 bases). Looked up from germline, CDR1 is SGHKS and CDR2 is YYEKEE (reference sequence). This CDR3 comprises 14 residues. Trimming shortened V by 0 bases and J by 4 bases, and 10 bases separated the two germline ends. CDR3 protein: CASSLGGQSTEAFF. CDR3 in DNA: TGTGCCAGCAGCTTGGGGGGGCAGAGCACTGAAGCTTTCTTT.